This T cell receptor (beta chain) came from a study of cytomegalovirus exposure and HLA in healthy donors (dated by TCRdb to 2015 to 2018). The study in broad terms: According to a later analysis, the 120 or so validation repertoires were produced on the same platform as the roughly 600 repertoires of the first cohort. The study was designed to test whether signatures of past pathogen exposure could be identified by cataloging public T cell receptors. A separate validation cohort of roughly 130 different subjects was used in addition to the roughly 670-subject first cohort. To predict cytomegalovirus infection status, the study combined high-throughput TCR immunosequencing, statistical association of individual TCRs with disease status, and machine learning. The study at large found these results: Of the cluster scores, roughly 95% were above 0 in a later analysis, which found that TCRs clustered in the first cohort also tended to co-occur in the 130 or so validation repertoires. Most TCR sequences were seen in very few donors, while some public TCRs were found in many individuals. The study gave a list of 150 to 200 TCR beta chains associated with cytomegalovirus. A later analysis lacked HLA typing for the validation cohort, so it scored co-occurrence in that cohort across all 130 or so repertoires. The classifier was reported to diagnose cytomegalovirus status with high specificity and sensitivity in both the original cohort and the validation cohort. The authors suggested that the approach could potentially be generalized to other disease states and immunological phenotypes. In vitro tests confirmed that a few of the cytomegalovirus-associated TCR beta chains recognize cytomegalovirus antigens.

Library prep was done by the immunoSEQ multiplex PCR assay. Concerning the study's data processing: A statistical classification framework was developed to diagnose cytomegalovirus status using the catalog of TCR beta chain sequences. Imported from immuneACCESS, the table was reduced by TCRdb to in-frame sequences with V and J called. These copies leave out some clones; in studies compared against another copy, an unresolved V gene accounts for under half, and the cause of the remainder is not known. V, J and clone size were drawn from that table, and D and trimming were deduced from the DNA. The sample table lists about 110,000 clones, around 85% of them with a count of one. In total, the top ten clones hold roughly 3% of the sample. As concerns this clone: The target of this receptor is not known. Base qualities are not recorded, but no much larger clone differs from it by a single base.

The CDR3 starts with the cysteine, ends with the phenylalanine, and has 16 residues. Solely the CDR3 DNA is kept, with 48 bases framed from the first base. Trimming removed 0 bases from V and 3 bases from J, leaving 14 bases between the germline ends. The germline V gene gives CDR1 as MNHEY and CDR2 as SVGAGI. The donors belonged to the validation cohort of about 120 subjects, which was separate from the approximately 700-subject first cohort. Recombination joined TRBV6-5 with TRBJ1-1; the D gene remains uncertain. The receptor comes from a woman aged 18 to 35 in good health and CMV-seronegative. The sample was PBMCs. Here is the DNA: TGTGCCAGCAGTTACTCCGCGGGAGGCTTGTACACTGAAGCTTTCTTT. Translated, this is CASSYSAGGLYTEAFF.